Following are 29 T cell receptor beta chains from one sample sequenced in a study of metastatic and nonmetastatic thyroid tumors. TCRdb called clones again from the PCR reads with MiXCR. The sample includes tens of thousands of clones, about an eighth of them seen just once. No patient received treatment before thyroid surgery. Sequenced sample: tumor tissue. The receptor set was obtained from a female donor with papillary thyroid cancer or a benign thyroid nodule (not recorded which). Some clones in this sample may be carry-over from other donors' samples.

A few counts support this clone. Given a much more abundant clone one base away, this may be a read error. CDR3 sequence (DNA): TGTGCCAGCAGTTCCTTGGTACTAGCCAGGGGGGAGCAGTTCTTC. Amino acid sequence: CASSSLVLARGEQFF. The chain joins TRBV12-3 or TRBV12-4 to TRBJ2-1, with D perhaps TRBD1 (7 bases). V lost 4 bases, J lost 10 bases, and 20 bases lay in between. The CDR3 spans 15 residues.

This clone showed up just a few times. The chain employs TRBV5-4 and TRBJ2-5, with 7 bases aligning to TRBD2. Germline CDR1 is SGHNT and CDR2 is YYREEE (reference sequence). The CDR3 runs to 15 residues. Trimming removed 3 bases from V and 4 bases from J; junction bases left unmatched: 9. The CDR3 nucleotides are TGTGCCAGCAGCTGGGGGGGTGGGCTTGCAGAGACCCAGTACTTC. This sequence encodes CASSWGGGLAETQYF.

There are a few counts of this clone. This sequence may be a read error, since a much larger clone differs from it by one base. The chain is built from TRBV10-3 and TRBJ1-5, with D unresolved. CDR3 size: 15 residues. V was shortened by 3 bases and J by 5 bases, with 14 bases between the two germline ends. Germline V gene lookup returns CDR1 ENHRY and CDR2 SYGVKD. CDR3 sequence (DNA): TGTGCCATCAGTGAAGCCACTGGGTCGGATCAGCCCCAGCATTTT. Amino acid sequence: CAISEATGSDQPQHF.

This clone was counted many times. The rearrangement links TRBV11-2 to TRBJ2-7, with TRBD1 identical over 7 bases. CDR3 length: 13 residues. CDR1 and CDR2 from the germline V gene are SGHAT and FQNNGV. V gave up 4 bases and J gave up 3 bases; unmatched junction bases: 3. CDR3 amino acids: CASSYGTVYEQYF. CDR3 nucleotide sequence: TGTGCCAGCAGCTACGGGACAGTCTACGAGCAGTACTTC.

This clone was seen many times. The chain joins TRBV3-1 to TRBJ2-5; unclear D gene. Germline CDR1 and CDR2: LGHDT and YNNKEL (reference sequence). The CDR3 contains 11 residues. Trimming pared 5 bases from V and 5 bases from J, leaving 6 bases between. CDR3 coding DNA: TGTGCCAGCAGCGCCGCTGAGACCCAGTACTTC. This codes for CASSAAETQYF.

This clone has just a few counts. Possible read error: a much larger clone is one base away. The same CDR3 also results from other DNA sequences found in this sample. The CDR3 here is CSAQEPRGQSGNSPLHF. The CDR3 DNA is TGCAGTGCTCAGGAGCCTAGGGGGCAGTCGGGTAATTCACCCCTCCACTTC. The chain recombines TRBV20-1 with TRBJ1-6; 7 bases are shared with TRBD1. CDR1 is DFQATT, CDR2 SNEGSKA, per germline (reference sequence). The CDR3 is made up of 17 amino acids.

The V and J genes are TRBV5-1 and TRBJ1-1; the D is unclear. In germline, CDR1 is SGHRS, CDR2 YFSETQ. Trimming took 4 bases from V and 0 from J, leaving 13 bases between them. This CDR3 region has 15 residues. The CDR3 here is CASSLGPELNTEAFF. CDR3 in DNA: TGCGCCAGCAGCCTAGGCCCTGAATTGAACACTGAAGCTTTCTTT.

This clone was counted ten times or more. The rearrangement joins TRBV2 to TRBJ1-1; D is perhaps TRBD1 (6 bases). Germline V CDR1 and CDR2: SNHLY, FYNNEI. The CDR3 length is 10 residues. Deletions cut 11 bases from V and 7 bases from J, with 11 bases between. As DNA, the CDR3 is TGTGCCGGAGGGGGAGTTGAAGCTTTCTTT. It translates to CAGGGVEAFF.

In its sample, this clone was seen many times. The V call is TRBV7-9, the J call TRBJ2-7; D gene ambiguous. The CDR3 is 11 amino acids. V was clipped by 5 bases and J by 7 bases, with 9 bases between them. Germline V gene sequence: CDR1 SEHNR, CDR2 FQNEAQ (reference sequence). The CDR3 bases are TGTGCCAGCAGCCCTATAGGGGAGCAGTACTTC. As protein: CASSPIGEQYF.

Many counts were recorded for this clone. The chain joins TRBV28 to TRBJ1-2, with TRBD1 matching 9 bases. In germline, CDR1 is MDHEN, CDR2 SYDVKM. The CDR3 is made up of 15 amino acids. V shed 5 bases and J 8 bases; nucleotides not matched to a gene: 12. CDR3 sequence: CASSPAHRGLGGYTF. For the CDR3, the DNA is TGTGCCAGCAGTCCAGCCCACAGGGGGCTGGGCGGCTACACCTTC.

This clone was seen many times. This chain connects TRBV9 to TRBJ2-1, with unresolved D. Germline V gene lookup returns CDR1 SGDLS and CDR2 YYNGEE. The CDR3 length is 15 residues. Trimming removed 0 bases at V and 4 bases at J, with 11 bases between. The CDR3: CASSVEAAKYNEQFF. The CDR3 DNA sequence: TGTGCCAGCAGCGTAGAGGCCGCCAAATACAATGAGCAGTTCTTC. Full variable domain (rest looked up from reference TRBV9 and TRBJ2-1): DSGVTQTPKHLITATGQRVTLRCSPRSGDLSVYWYQQSLDQGLQFLIQYYNGEERAKGNILERFSAQQFPDLHSELNLSSLELGDSALYFCASSVEAAKYNEQFFGPGTRLTVL.

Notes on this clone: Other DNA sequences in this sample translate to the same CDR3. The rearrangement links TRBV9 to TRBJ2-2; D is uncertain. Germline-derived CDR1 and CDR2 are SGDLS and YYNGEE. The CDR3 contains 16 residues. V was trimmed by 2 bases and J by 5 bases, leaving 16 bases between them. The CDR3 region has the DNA TGTGCCAGCAGCGTCGGTATTACGAGTGGGACCGGGGAGCTGTTTTTT. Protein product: CASSVGITSGTGELFF.

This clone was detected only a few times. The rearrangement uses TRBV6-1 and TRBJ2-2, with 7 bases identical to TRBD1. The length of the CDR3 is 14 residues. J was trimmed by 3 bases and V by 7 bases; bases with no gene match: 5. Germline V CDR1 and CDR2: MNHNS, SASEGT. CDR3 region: CASKSGTDTGELFF. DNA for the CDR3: TGTGCCAGCAAATCCGGGACAGACACCGGGGAGCTGTTTTTT.

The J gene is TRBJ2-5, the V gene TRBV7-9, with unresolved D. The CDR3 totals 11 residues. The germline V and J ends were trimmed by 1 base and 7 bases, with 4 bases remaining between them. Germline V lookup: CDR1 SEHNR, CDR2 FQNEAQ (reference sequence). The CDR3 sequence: CASSLEGTQYF. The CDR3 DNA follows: TGTGCCAGCAGCTTAGAGGGGACCCAGTACTTC.

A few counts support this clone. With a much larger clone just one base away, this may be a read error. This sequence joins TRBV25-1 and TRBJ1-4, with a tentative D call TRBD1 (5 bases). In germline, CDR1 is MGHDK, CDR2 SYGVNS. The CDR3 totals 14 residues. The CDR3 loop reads CSSSAFGGAEKLFF. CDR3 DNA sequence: TGTTCCAGCAGCGCCTTTGGGGGTGCTGAAAAACTGTTTTTT.

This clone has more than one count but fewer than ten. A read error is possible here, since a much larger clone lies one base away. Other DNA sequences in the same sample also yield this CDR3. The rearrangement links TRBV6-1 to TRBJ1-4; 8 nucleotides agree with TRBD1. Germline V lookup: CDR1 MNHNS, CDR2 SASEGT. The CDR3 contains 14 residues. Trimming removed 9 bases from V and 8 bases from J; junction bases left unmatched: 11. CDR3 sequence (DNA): TGTGCCAGTAGTCAGGACAGGGCTGCGGAAAAACTGTTTTTT. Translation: CASSQDRAAEKLFF.

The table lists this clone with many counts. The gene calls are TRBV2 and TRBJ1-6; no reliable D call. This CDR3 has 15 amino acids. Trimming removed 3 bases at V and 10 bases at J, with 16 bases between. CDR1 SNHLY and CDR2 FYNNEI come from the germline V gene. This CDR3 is CASSDRARPSSPLHF. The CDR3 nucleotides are TGTGCCAGCAGTGATCGGGCCCGACCATCGTCACCCCTCCACTTT.

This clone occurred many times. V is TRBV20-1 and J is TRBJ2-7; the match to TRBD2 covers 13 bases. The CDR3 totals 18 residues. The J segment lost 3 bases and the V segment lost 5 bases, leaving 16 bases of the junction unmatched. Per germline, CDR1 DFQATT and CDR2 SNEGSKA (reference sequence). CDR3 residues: CSAPRLAGGPATSYEQYF. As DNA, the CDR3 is TGCAGTGCTCCAAGACTAGCGGGAGGCCCAGCTACGAGCTACGAGCAGTACTTC.

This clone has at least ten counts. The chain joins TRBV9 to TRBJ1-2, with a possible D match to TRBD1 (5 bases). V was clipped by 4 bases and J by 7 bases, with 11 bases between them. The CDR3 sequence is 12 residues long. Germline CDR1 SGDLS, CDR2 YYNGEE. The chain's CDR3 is CASSSGTAGYTF. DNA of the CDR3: TGTGCCAGCAGCAGTGGGACGGCTGGCTACACCTTC.

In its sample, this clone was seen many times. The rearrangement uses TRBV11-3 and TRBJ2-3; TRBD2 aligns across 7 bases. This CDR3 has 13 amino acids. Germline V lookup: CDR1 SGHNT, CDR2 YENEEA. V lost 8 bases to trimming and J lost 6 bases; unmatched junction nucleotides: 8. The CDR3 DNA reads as TGTGCCAGCGGGACTAACTCCCTGGATACGCAGTATTTT. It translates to CASGTNSLDTQYF.

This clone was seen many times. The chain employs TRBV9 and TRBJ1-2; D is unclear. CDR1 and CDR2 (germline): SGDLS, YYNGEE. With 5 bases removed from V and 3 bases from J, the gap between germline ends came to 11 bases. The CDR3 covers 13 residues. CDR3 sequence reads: CASRGGLDYGYTF. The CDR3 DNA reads TGTGCCAGCAGAGGAGGGTTGGACTATGGCTACACCTTC.

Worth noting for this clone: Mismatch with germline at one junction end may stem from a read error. The CDR3 bases are TGTGCCACCAGCAGAGACTCGGGTCCCTATGGCCACACCTTC. Its protein is CATSRDSGPYGHTF. The chain has TRBV15 and TRBJ1-2; D gene unclear. This CDR3 is 14 amino acids long. Germline CDR1 is LNHNV and CDR2 is YYDKDF (reference sequence).

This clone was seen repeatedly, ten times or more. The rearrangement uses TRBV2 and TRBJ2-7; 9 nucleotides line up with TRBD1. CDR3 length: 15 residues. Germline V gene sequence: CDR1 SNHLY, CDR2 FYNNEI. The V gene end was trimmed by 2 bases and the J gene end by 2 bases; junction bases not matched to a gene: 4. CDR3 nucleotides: TGTGCCAGCAGTGAATCGACAGGGGGGACCTACGAGCAGTACTTC. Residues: CASSESTGGTYEQYF.

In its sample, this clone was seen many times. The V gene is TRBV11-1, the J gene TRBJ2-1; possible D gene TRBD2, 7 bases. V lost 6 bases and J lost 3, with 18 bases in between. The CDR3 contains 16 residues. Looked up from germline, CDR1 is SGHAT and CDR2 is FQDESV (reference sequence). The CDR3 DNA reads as TGTGCCAGCAGTCCAAGACGGGGGGCCGTCTACAATGAGCAGTTCTTC. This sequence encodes CASSPRRGAVYNEQFF. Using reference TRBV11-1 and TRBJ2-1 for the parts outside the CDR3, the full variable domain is EAEVAQSPRYKITEKSQAVAFWCDPISGHATLYWYRQILGQGPELLVQFQDESVVDDSQLPKDRFSAERLKGVDSTLKIQPAELGDSAMYLCASSPRRGAVYNEQFFGPGTRLTVL.

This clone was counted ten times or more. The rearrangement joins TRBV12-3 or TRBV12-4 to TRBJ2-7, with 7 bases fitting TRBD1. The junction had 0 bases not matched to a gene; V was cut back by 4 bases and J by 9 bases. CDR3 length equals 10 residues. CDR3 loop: CASSWTGQYF. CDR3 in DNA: TGTGCCAGCAGTTGGACAGGGCAGTACTTC.

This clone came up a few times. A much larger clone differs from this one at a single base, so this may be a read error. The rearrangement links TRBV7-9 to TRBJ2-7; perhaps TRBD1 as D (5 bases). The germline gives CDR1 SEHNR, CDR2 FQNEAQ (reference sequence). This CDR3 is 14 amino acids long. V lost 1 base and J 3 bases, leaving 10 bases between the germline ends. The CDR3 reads CASSLVTADYEQYF. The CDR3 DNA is TGTGCCAGCAGCTTAGTGACAGCCGACTACGAGCAGTACTTC.

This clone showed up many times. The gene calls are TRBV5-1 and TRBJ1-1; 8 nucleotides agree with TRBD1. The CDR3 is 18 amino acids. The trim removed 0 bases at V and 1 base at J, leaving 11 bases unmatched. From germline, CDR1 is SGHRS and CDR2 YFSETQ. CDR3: CASSLGGTRQGPNTEAFF. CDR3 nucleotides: TGCGCCAGCAGCTTGGGGGGAACCCGACAGGGGCCGAACACTGAAGCTTTCTTT.

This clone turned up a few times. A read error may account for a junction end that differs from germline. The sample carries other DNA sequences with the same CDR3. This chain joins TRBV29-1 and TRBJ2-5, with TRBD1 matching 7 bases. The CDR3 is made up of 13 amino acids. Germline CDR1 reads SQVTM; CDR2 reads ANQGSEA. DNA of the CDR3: TGCAGCGCTTTGACAGGGTTGGAGGAGACACAGTACTTC. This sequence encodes CSALTGLEETQYF.

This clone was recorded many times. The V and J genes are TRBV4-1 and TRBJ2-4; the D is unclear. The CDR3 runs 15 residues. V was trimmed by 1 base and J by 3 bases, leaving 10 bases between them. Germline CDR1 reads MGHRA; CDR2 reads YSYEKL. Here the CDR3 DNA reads TGCGCCAGCAGCCAAGTGGGGAAGGACAAAAACATTCAGTACTTC. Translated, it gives CASSQVGKDKNIQYF.